This T cell receptor beta chain was identified in a study of blood T cell repertoires in COVID-19. Study as a whole: COVID-19 samples collected from the United States, Italy and Spain covered acute and convalescent phases. In each case, the material was cDNA or gDNA derived from T cells, B-cell-depleted T cells, or PBMCs.

This clone came up once. As originally analysed: Scientists estimated how many nucleated cells there were by amplifying reference gene primers. Using immunoSEQ multiplex PCR, the repertoire was profiled, and TCRdb retains in-frame clones only, with some absent. V, J and clone size reflect that table, while D and trimming were determined from the DNA. The sample carries under 350,000 clones, under 90% recorded once. This TCR came from a man aged 50-59 years with acute or convalescent COVID-19. Sequencing was carried out using peripheral blood.

The CDR3 DNA sequence: TGTGCCAGCAGGGCCGGGACAGAGAATTTCTATGGCTACACCTTC. Residues: CASRAGTENFYGYTF. The V and J genes are TRBV6-4 and TRBJ1-2, with 7 nucleotides matching TRBD1. The CDR3 length is 15 residues. The V and J ends lost 6 bases and 4 bases, in that order; junction bases with no gene match: 11. Germline CDR1 and CDR2: MRHNA and SNTAGT.